Here is one T cell receptor beta chain with its context. In the source study's methods: Researchers report that nucleated cell counts were estimated from reference gene primer amplification. Sequencing was performed with immunoSEQ multiplex PCR; in TCRdb, only in-frame clones are kept and a portion is missing. V, J and clone size reflect that table, while D and trimming were determined from the DNA. The data contain about 120,000 clones, over 75% of them seen just once; the ten biggest clones take up 11%. Trimming stripped 3 bases from V and 3 bases from J, with 12 bases between. The CDR3 has 14 amino acids. The germline gives CDR1 MNHEY, CDR2 SMNVEV (reference sequence). The data derive from a study of blood T cell repertoires in COVID-19. Overall study: The origin of the acute and convalescent COVID-19 samples was the United States, Italy and Spain. The analysed material was cDNA or gDNA that came from T cells, B-cell-depleted T cells, or PBMCs.

The receptor was isolated from an elderly man with acute or convalescent COVID-19. Sequenced material: peripheral blood. The V call is TRBV27, the J call TRBJ2-7; D uncertain. The DNA for the CDR3 is TGTGCCAGCAGTTTTTCGCGAGAAGTCTACGAGCAGTACTTC. Translating gives CASSFSREVYEQYF.